Presented here are 3 T cell receptor beta chains from one specimen sequenced in a study of PD-1 blockade in classical Hodgkin lymphoma. After autologous stem cell transplantation all patients relapsed, and prior brentuximab vedotin exposure differed between cohorts. Some clones are missing from TCRdb's copy, which holds only in-frame ones; the method was immunoSEQ multiplex PCR. The sample contains under 15,000 clones, roughly 89% of which appear only once. The sequences come from peripheral blood mononuclear cells (PBMCs), collected at baseline. Receptor source: a human donor with classical Hodgkin lymphoma.

The CDR3 is CASSRGLSGGETQYF. The DNA for the CDR3 is TGCGCCAGCAGCAGGGGACTCTCCGGGGGAGAGACCCAGTACTTC. The genes are TRBV5-1 and TRBJ2-5; TRBD2 might be the D (6 bases). The CDR3 sequence is 15 residues long. The germline V and J ends were trimmed by 4 bases and 4 bases, with 17 bases remaining between them. CDR1 is SGHRS, CDR2 YFSETQ, per germline.

This chain links TRBV7-2 with TRBJ2-1; possibly TRBD1 for D (5 bases). In germline, CDR1 is SGHTA, CDR2 FQGNSA. The germline V and J ends were trimmed by 5 bases and 1 base, with 15 bases remaining between them. The length of the CDR3 is 16 residues. The CDR3 nucleotides read TGTGCCAGCAGCCTCTCGACAGACACATCCTACAATGAGCAGTTCTTC. Translated, it gives CASSLSTDTSYNEQFF.

The chain recombines TRBV5-4 with TRBJ1-5; D not resolved. Germline assignment: CDR1 SGHNT and CDR2 YYREEE (reference sequence). The CDR3 contains 15 residues. V shed 4 bases and J shed 0 bases, with 11 bases lying between them. For the CDR3, the DNA is TGTGCCAGCAGCCAAGTCGATAGTAGCAATCAGCCCCAGCATTTT. Its translation is CASSQVDSSNQPQHF.